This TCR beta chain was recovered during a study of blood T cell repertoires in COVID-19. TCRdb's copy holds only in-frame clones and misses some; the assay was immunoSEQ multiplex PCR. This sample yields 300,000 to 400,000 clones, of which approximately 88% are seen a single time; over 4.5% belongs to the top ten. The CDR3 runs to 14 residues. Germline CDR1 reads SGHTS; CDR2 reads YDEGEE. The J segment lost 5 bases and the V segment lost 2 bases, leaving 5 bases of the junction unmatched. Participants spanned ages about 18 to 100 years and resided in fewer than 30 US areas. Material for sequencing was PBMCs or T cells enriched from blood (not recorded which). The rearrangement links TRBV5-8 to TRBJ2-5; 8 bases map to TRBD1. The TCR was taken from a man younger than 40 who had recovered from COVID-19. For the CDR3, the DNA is TGTGCCAGCAGCTTACGGACAGGGCGGGAGACCCAGTACTTC. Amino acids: CASSLRTGRETQYF.